The 5 T cell receptor beta chains below all came from one sample that was sequenced in a study of CD8 T cells in ankylosing spondylitis. TCRdb independently ran MiXCR on the 5' RACE reads; one entry per CDR3 protein. The sample holds 270,000 or so distinct CDR3 sequences, roughly 18% seen once. What was sequenced was blood, either unsorted or a sorted T cell fraction (not recorded which). The receptors were gathered from a male donor with ankylosing spondylitis or in good health (not recorded which).

This chain connects TRBV9 to TRBJ2-1; 7 bases line up with TRBD2. V was pared by 5 bases and J by 4 bases, with 6 bases of the junction left unmatched. Germline V gene sequence: CDR1 SGDLS, CDR2 YYNGEE. The CDR3 has 14 residues. CDR3 amino acids: CASSPSGMYNEQFF. The DNA for the CDR3 is TGTGCCAGCAGTCCCAGCGGGATGTACAATGAGCAGTTCTTC.

This clonotype was seen only a few times. CDR3 sequence: CASSLSKAALSYEQYF. CDR3 coding DNA: TGTGCCAGCAGTTTATCGAAAGCGGCTCTCTCCTACGAGCAGTACTTC. V gene TRBV27 combines with J gene TRBJ2-7; a weak D match, TRBD2 (5 bases). Germline CDR1 reads MNHEY; CDR2 reads SMNVEV (reference sequence). The CDR3 is made up of 16 amino acids. Trimming pared 0 bases from V and 0 bases from J, leaving 12 bases between.

The chain is built from TRBV4-1 and TRBJ2-7, with 8 bases matching TRBD1. CDR3 size: 14 residues. In germline, CDR1 is MGHRA, CDR2 YSYEKL. Trimming removed 1 base from V and 3 bases from J; junction bases left unmatched: 2. CDR3 in amino acids: CASSQGTGIYEQYF. The CDR3 coding sequence is TGCGCCAGCAGCCAAGGGACAGGGATCTACGAGCAGTACTTC.

This clonotype has just a few counts. This chain links TRBV7-9 with TRBJ1-4, with a possible D match to TRBD1 (5 bases). This CDR3 has 14 amino acids. V gave up 5 bases and J gave up 8 bases, with 15 bases separating them. The germline V gene has CDR1 SEHNR and CDR2 FQNEAQ (reference sequence). CDR3 nucleotide sequence: TGTGCCAGCAGCATTCCGCAGGGACCCGAAAAACTGTTTTTT. Translating it yields CASSIPQGPEKLFF. Complete variable domain (other parts from reference TRBV7-9 and TRBJ1-4): DTGVSQNPRHKITKRGQNVTFRCDPISEHNRLYWYRQTLGQGPEFLTYFQNEAQLEKSRLLSDRFSAERPKGSFSTLEIQRTEQGDSAMYLCASSIPQGPEKLFFGSGTQLSVL.

This clonotype has ten or more counts. The chain recombines TRBV11-3 with TRBJ2-3; 13 bases are shared with TRBD2. V shed 4 bases, J shed 9 bases, and the junction held 10 bases outside the gene matches. There are 16 residues in the CDR3. Per the germline V gene, CDR1 is SGHNT and CDR2 is YENEEA. The CDR3 nucleotides are TGTGCCAGCAGCTCGGGACTAGCGGGACTTAGTTCGACGCAGTATTTT. It codes for CASSSGLAGLSSTQYF.